This T cell receptor (beta chain) is drawn from a study of T cells in Graves' hyperthyroidism and ophthalmopathy. Trimming removed 4 bases from V and 5 bases from J; junction bases left unmatched: 6. The CDR3 runs to 15 residues. Germline CDR1 is SGHRS and CDR2 is YFSETQ. What was amplified from RNA transcripts were TCR beta CDR3 regions. Carried out on the TCR CDR3, a first-round RT-PCR used the HTBI primer set. TCRdb re-analysed the multiplex PCR reads in MiXCR, keeping a single row per CDR3 protein. The table has about 640,000 distinct CDR3 sequences, around 20% seen once. Sequenced input: blood. The chain has TRBV5-1 and TRBJ2-1; TRBD2 aligns across 10 bases. The source of this sequence is a man aged 25 to 45 with Graves' ophthalmopathy. The CDR3 nucleotides read TGCGCCAGCAGCCGAGCGGGAGGGCCTAACAATGAGCAGTTCTTC. Residues: CASSRAGGPNNEQFF.